This TCR beta chain was profiled in a study of blood T cell repertoires in COVID-19. In the study overall: Recovery among Cohort 3 donors was established by two negative PCRs, clearance, or symptom resolution. Both acute and convalescent COVID-19 samples were obtained from the United States, Italy and Spain.

The method was immunoSEQ multiplex PCR; TCRdb's version includes in-frame clones alone and lacks a portion of them. The table lists about 150,000 clones, 70% to 80% of them singletons. Trimming removed 3 bases at V and 2 bases at J, with 11 bases between. The CDR3 length is 14 residues. Germline-derived CDR1 and CDR2 are SGHNT and YYREEE (reference sequence). This clonotype originated in a woman in her seventies in a cohort exposed to, infected with or recovered from COVID-19 (not recorded which). The rearrangement uses TRBV5-4 and TRBJ1-2; D unresolved. Sequencing input: PBMCs or T cells enriched from blood (not recorded which). The CDR3 region is CASSSQQMNYGYTF. The CDR3, as DNA: TGTGCCAGCAGCTCTCAACAGATGAACTATGGCTACACCTTC.